These 27 T cell receptor beta chains were all obtained from the same sample, sequenced in a study of blood T cell repertoires in COVID-19. Produced via immunoSEQ multiplex PCR; TCRdb's table is partial and in-frame only. The top ten clones hold around 5.1% of a sample with over 200,000 clones, roughly 76% of them seen once. The sample consisted of peripheral blood. These receptor sequences come from a human donor in a cohort sampled during active COVID-19.

The chain joins TRBV13 to TRBJ2-2, with unresolved D. V lost 10 bases to trimming and J lost 7 bases, with 10 bases between them. The CDR3 runs to 11 residues. Germline-derived CDR1 and CDR2 are PRHDT and FYEKMQ (reference sequence). The chain's CDR3 is CAIWAGGELFF. The CDR3 coding sequence is TGTGCCATCTGGGCTGGCGGGGAGCTGTTTTTT.

The chain links TRBV4-1 to TRBJ1-2, with TRBD1 as a possible D gene (5 bases). The CDR3 covers 15 residues. From germline, CDR1 is MGHRA and CDR2 YSYEKL. The ends were cut back, 3 bases at V and 0 bases at J, with 11 bases in the middle. DNA for the CDR3: TGCGCCAGCAGCCATCCCCAGGGAACTAACTATGGCTACACCTTC. Translating gives CASSHPQGTNYGYTF.

Of note for this clone: A far larger clone is one nucleotide away, so this likely arose from a read error. The chain employs TRBV12-3 or TRBV12-4 and TRBJ2-7; 7 bases match TRBD1. With 5 bases clipped from V and 0 bases from J, the junction kept 1 base outside the gene matches. The CDR3 has 13 residues. DNA of the CDR3: TGTGCCAGCAGTCGGGACAGCTCCTACGAGCAGTACTTC. It specifies CASSRDSSYEQYF.

This clone occurred once. The CDR3 DNA sequence: TGTGCCAGCAGCAAACCTAACAGGCGGTTCTATGGCTACACCTTC. This encodes CASSKPNRRFYGYTF. This chain joins TRBV21-1 and TRBJ1-2; the table calls TRBD1, which could not be checked here. TRBV21-1 is an annotated pseudogene. The CDR3 sequence is 15 residues long.

The rearrangement joins TRBV28 to TRBJ2-7; 7 bases fit TRBD2. V lost 3 bases to trimming and J lost 3 bases; unmatched junction nucleotides: 8. The CDR3 contains 15 residues. Germline V gene data show CDR1 as MDHEN and CDR2 as SYDVKM. In DNA, the CDR3 is TGTGCCAGCAGTTTTTACGGGACGGGAGGCTACGAGCAGTACTTC. It codes for CASSFYGTGGYEQYF.

The CDR3 region has the DNA TGTGCCAGCAGCCTAACGACAGCAACTAATGAAAAACTGTTTTTT. Its protein product is CASSLTTATNEKLFF. The chain couples TRBV7-9 to TRBJ1-4, with D perhaps TRBD1 (5 bases). The CDR3 sequence is 15 residues long. V was clipped by 5 bases and J by 0 bases, with 10 bases between them. Germline V gene data show CDR1 as SEHNR and CDR2 as FQNEAQ (reference sequence).

The chain uses TRBV3-1 (or the pseudogene TRBV3-2) and TRBJ2-7; D gene unclear. The CDR3 loop spans 11 amino acids. V lost 3 bases to trimming and J lost 3 bases, with 3 bases between them. Germline CDR1 and CDR2: LGHDT and YNNKEL (reference sequence). CDR3 bases: TGTGCCAGCAGCCACAACTACGAGCAGTACTTC. Its translation: CASSHNYEQYF.

In the case of this clone: The sample carries other DNA sequences with the same CDR3. V is TRBV9 and J is TRBJ2-7, with 9 bases lining up with TRBD1. CDR3 length equals 14 residues. Germline V gene sequence: CDR1 SGDLS, CDR2 YYNGEE. V lost 0 bases and J lost 3; bases outside the gene matches: 1. CDR3 in amino acids: CASSVGGQGYEQYF. The DNA for the CDR3 is TGTGCCAGCAGCGTAGGGGGACAGGGCTACGAGCAGTACTTC. Combining the CDR3 with reference TRBV9 and TRBJ2-7 gives the whole variable domain DSGVTQTPKHLITATGQRVTLRCSPRSGDLSVYWYQQSLDQGLQFLIQYYNGEERAKGNILERFSAQQFPDLHSELNLSSLELGDSALYFCASSVGGQGYEQYFGPGTRLTVT.

This chain joins TRBV5-1 and TRBJ1-1; D is perhaps TRBD1 (6 bases). Trimming left V 3 bases short and J 1 base short, with 13 bases between. From germline, CDR1 is SGHRS and CDR2 YFSETQ. The CDR3 is made up of 15 amino acids. This CDR3 is CASSWDGTRNTEAFF. The CDR3 DNA follows: TGCGCCAGCAGCTGGGACGGGACACGGAACACTGAAGCTTTCTTT.

This chain links TRBV5-4 with TRBJ2-7; 10 bases line up with TRBD1. Looked up from germline, CDR1 is SGHNT and CDR2 is YYREEE (reference sequence). The CDR3 length is 13 residues. V lost 6 bases and J lost 7; bases outside the gene matches: 7. The chain's CDR3 is CASKGQGEREQYF. The CDR3 DNA follows: TGTGCCAGCAAAGGACAGGGGGAGAGGGAGCAGTACTTC. The full variable domain, completed using reference TRBV5-4 and TRBJ2-7, is ETGVTQSPTHLIKTRGQQVTLRCSSQSGHNTVSWYQQALGQGPQFIFQYYREEENGRGNFPPRFSGLQFPNYSSELNVNALELDDSALYLCASKGQGEREQYFGPGTRLTVT.

V usage is TRBV11-2 and J usage is TRBJ1-2; 8 nucleotides match TRBD1. CDR3 length equals 15 residues. CDR1 is SGHAT and CDR2 is FQNNGV in the germline V gene. V was pared by 5 bases and J by 3 bases, with 8 bases of the junction left unmatched. The CDR3 sequence is CASSADRGFDYGYTF. CDR3 coding DNA: TGTGCCAGCAGCGCAGACAGGGGCTTCGACTATGGCTACACCTTC.

The rearrangement joins TRBV18 to TRBJ2-3; D not certain. The germline V gene has CDR1 KGHSH and CDR2 LQKENI. With 3 bases removed from V and 2 bases from J, the gap between germline ends came to 12 bases. CDR3 size: 15 residues. The CDR3 DNA reads as TGTGCCAGCTCACCGGTAAAAACACCCACAGATACGCAGTATTTT. Protein product: CASSPVKTPTDTQYF.

This clone appeared a single time. V is TRBV5-1 and J is TRBJ2-1, with TRBD2 identical over 12 bases. Germline V lookup: CDR1 SGHRS, CDR2 YFSETQ. This CDR3 region has 18 residues. The V segment lost 4 bases and the J segment 5 bases; nucleotides outside the gene matches: 13. CDR3 DNA sequence: TGCGCCAGCAGCGTCTTAGGGCTCCGACTAGCGGGGGACAATGAGCAGTTCTTC. Translating it yields CASSVLGLRLAGDNEQFF.

This clone was observed a few times. The chain is built from TRBV11-2 and TRBJ1-1; TRBD1 aligns across 8 bases. This CDR3 spans 14 amino acids. The J segment lost 2 bases and the V segment lost 5 bases, leaving 4 bases of the junction unmatched. In germline, CDR1 is SGHAT, CDR2 FQNNGV. In DNA, the CDR3 is TGTGCCAGCAGCAGGGACAGGACAAACACTGAAGCTTTCTTT. This encodes CASSRDRTNTEAFF.

The chain employs TRBV6-5 and TRBJ1-1; no clear D. Germline values: CDR1 MNHEY, CDR2 SVGAGI. The CDR3 spans 14 residues. V lost 5 bases, J lost 7 bases, and 17 bases lay in between. The CDR3: CASSPRVGDLEAFF. CDR3 sequence (DNA): TGTGCCAGCAGTCCCCGGGTCGGAGACCTTGAAGCTTTCTTT.

This clone was picked up many times. The chain combines TRBV21-1 with TRBJ2-7; TRBD2 was called by the table and not checked on the DNA. TRBV21-1 counts as a pseudogene. This CDR3 has 17 residues. The CDR3 coding sequence is TGTGCCAGCAGCAAAGGTGAGACTAGCGGGAGGGCCCACGAGCAGTACTTC. Protein sequence: CASSKGETSGRAHEQYF.

V gene TRBV6-2 or TRBV6-3 combines with J gene TRBJ2-2; 10 nucleotides agree with TRBD2. V trimming: 6 bases; J trimming: 5 bases; junction bases outside the gene matches: 12. Germline V gives CDR1 MNHEY, CDR2 SVGEGT. The CDR3 runs 17 residues. CDR3 sequence (DNA): TGTGCCAGCAGCCGCGAGGGACTAGCGACTAGGACCGGGGAGCTGTTTTTT. Residues: CASSREGLATRTGELFF.

The rearrangement joins TRBV5-6 to TRBJ1-1; tentative D call: TRBD1 (6 bases). The CDR3 covers 13 residues. CDR1 SGHDT and CDR2 YYEEEE come from the germline V gene. The V gene lost 2 bases and the J gene lost 7 bases, with 12 bases spanning the gap. CDR3 protein: CASSFGGASEAFF. The DNA for the CDR3 is TGTGCCAGCAGCTTTGGGGGGGCGAGTGAAGCTTTCTTT.

The gene calls are TRBV12-3 or TRBV12-4 and TRBJ2-7; the D is unclear. This CDR3 has 13 amino acids. V shed 2 bases and J shed 3 bases, with 8 bases lying between them. The CDR3 DNA sequence: TGTGCCAGCAGTTTAATAGCCAGCTACGAGCAGTACTTC. Translating it yields CASSLIASYEQYF.

The chain recombines TRBV5-4 with TRBJ2-6, with 8 positions matching TRBD1. Germline V gene lookup returns CDR1 SGHNT and CDR2 YYREEE (reference sequence). This CDR3 contains 14 residues. V was pared by 4 bases and J by 9 bases, with 6 bases of the junction left unmatched. CDR3 DNA: TGTGCCAGCAGCCCTGGACAGGGAGGCAACGTCCTGACTTTC. Translating it yields CASSPGQGGNVLTF.

The chain employs TRBV6-4 and TRBJ2-7, with D possibly being TRBD2 (5 bases). Per the germline V gene, CDR1 is MRHNA and CDR2 is SNTAGT. V was clipped by 7 bases and J by 0 bases, with 13 bases between them. This CDR3 is 14 amino acids long. This chain's CDR3 is CASKKEEFSYEQYF. The CDR3 region has the DNA TGTGCCAGCAAAAAGGAGGAGTTCTCCTACGAGCAGTACTTC.

This chain joins TRBV6-5 and TRBJ2-7; D is uncertain. Germline CDR1 reads MNHEY; CDR2 reads SVGAGI. The CDR3 contains 13 residues. Trimming removed 0 bases from V and 7 bases from J, with 10 bases in between. The CDR3 sequence: CASSYSSSGEQYF. DNA of the CDR3: TGTGCCAGCAGTTACTCGAGTTCGGGTGAGCAGTACTTC.

The chain links TRBV4-1 to TRBJ2-1; 11 nucleotides match TRBD2. The ends lost 6 bases at V and 4 bases at J; junction bases unmatched: 8. The CDR3 length is 16 residues. The germline gives CDR1 MGHRA, CDR2 YSYEKL. The CDR3 spells CASSPTGTSGYNEQFF. In nucleotides, the CDR3 is TGCGCCAGCAGTCCTACCGGGACTAGCGGATACAATGAGCAGTTCTTC.

J is TRBJ2-1 and V is TRBV7-3, with D maybe TRBD2 (6 bases). The V and J ends lost 5 bases and 7 bases respectively, with 12 bases between them. Germline V gene sequence: CDR1 SGHTA, CDR2 FQGTGA. The CDR3 runs 13 residues. This chain's CDR3 is CASSLEAGNEQFF. Written as DNA, the CDR3 is TGTGCCAGCAGCCTAGAGGCGGGGAATGAGCAGTTCTTC.

This chain links TRBV6-5 with TRBJ2-5; 7 positions match TRBD2. Germline V gives CDR1 MNHEY, CDR2 SVGAGI. The CDR3 is 14 amino acids. V dropped 7 bases and J dropped 5; count of bases not matched to a gene: 10. CDR3 bases: TGTGCCAGCAACCGGTGGGGGAGGGAGGAGACCCAGTACTTC. Amino acid sequence: CASNRWGREETQYF.

The chain joins TRBV7-2 to TRBJ1-4, with TRBD1 matching 9 bases. V gave up 4 bases and J gave up 8 bases; unmatched junction bases: 5. The germline V gene has CDR1 SGHTA and CDR2 FQGNSA. The CDR3 runs to 14 residues. DNA of the CDR3: TGTGCCAGCAGCTACGAGACAGGGGGGGAAAAACTGTTTTTT. Its protein is CASSYETGGEKLFF.

V and J are TRBV4-3 and TRBJ2-2; possible D gene TRBD1, 5 bases. The ends were cut back, 0 bases at V and 9 bases at J, with 17 bases in the middle. CDR1 and CDR2 (germline): LGHNA, YSLEER. The length of the CDR3 is 16 residues. CDR3 loop: CASSQDGRVDFRELFF. CDR3 in DNA: TGCGCCAGCAGCCAAGATGGCAGGGTGGATTTCCGGGAGCTGTTTTTT.